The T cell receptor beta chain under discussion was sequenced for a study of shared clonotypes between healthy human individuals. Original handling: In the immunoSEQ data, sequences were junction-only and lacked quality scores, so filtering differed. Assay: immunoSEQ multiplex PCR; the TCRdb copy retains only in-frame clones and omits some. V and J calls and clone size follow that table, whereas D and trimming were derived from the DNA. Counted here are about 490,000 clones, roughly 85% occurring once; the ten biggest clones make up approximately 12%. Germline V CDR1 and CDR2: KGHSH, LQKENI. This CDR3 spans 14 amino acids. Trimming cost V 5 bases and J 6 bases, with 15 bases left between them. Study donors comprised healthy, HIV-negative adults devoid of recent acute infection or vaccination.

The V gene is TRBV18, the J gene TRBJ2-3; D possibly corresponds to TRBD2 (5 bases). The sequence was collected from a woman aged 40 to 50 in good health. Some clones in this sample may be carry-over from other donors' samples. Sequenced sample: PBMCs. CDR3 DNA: TGTGCCAGCTCATTAGGAGGCTCCCGGGATACGCAGTATTTT. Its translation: CASSLGGSRDTQYF.